Included here is one T cell receptor beta chain sequence, with context. Its antigen is unidentified. The sample is drawn from a study of shared clonotypes between healthy human individuals. In the study overall: Three CD4 naive, three CD4 memory, two CD8 naive and one CD8 memory plate were used per donor. Study-wide results and caveats: Sequencing depth was predicted to influence how clonotypes are shared among donors.

V trimming: 3 bases; J trimming: 12 bases; junction bases outside the gene matches: 15. Germline V gene lookup returns CDR1 SGHDT and CDR2 YYEEEE. The CDR3 contains 14 residues. An assay was performed, and its level was deep. This table comes from immunoSEQ multiplex PCR, and its TCRdb copy is limited to in-frame clones, with some not included. The profile shows approximately 2,200,000 clones, under 95% of them singletons. CD45RO-negative, CCR7-positively selected cells formed the naive CD8 fraction, excluding terminally differentiated effector memory CD45RA+ cells. The sample consisted of naive CD8+ T cells from PBMCs. The chain employs TRBV5-6 and TRBJ2-7, with TRBD2 identical over 7 bases. The receptor was derived from a man in his late teens or twenties in good health. Some clones in this sample may be carry-over from other donors' samples. CDR3 region: CASSSGGLRGLRYF. The CDR3 DNA reads TGTGCCAGCAGCTCCGGGGGGTTGAGGGGCTTACGGTACTTC.